This T cell receptor (beta chain) appears in the sequencing data of a study of T cell repertoires in aging, cancer and after chemotherapy. This clonotype has only a few counts. Amplification of TCR beta used genomic DNA extracted from peripheral blood. CDR1 is LNHNV, CDR2 YYDKDF, per germline (reference sequence). With 3 bases clipped from V and 1 base from J, the junction kept 0 bases outside the gene matches. The CDR3 contains 14 residues. Multiplex touch-down PCR with TRB-A/B primers amplified rearranged V-D-J TRB sequences. TCRdb used MiXCR to reprocess the multiplex PCR reads, holding one entry per CDR3 protein. The table lists 7,500 to 8,500 distinct CDR3 sequences, under 35% of them singletons.

The source is a human donor in good health. The gene calls are TRBV15 and TRBJ2-4; 7 bases match TRBD1. The sample taken for sequencing was blood. CDR3 amino acids: CATSRDRAKNIQYF. CDR3 in DNA: TGTGCCACCAGCAGGGACAGGGCCAAAAACATTCAGTACTTC.